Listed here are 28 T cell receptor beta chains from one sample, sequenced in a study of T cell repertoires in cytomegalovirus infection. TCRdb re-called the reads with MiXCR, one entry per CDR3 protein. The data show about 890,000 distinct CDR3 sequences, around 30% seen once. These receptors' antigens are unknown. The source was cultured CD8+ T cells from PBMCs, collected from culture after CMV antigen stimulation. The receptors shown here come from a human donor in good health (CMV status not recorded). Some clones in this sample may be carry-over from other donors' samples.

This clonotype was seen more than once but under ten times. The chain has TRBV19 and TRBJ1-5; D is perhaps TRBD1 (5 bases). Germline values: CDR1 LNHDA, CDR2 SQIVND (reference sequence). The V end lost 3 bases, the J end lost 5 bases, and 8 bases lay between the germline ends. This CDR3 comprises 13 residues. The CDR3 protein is CASSMGGYQPQHF. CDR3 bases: TGTGCCAGTAGTATGGGGGGGTATCAGCCCCAGCATTTT.

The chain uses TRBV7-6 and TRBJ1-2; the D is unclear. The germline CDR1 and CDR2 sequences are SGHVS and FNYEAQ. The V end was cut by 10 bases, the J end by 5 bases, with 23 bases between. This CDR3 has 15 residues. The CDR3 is CAITPPDGELYGYTF. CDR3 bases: TGTGCCATCACCCCCCCGGACGGCGAATTGTATGGCTACACCTTC.

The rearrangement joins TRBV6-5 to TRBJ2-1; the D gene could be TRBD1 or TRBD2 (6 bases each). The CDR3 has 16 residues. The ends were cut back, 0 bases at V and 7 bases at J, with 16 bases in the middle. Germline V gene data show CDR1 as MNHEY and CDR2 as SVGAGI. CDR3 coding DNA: TGTGCCAGCAGTTACTCGACCGGGGGCGGTAGGAATGAGCAGTTCTTC. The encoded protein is CASSYSTGGGRNEQFF.

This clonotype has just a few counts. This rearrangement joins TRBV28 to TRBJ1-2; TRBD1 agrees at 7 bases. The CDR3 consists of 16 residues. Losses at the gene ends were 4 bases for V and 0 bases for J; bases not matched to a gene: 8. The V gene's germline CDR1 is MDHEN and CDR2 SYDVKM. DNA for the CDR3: TGTGCCAGCAGTTCTTACAACAGGGGTCCTAACTATGGCTACACCTTC. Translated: CASSSYNRGPNYGYTF.

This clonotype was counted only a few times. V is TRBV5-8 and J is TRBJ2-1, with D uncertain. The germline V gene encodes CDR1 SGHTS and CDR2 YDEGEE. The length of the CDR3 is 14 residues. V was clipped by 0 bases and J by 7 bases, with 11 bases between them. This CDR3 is CASSLETLSNEQFF. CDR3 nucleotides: TGTGCCAGCAGCTTGGAGACACTCTCTAATGAGCAGTTCTTC.

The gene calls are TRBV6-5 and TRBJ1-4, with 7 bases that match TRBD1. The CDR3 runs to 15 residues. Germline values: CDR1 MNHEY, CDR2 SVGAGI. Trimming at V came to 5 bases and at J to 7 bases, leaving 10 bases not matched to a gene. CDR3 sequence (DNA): TGTGCCAGCAGTCCCACAGGGGACCAGGGTGAAAAACTGTTTTTT. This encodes CASSPTGDQGEKLFF.

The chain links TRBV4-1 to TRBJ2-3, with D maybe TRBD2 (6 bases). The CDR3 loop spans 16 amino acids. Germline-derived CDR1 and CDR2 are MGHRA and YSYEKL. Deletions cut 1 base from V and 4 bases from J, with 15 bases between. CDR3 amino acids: CASSQAWDLQADTQYF. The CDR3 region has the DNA TGCGCCAGCAGCCAAGCCTGGGACTTGCAGGCAGATACGCAGTATTTT.

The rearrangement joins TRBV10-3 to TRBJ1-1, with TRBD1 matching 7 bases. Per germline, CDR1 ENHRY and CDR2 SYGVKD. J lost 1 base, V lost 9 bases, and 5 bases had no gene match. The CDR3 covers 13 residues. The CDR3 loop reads CAILQGRNTEAFF. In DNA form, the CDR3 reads TGTGCCATTCTACAGGGGAGGAACACTGAAGCTTTCTTT.

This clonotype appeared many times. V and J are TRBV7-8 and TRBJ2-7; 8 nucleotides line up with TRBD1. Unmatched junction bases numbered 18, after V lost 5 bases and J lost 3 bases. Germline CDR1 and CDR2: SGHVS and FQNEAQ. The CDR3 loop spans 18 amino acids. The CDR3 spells CASSPLIRGQENYYEQYV. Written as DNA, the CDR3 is TGTGCCAGCAGCCCGCTAATTCGGGGACAGGAGAACTACTACGAGCAGTACGTC.

The CDR3 sequence is CSATRQNTDTQYF. CDR3 coding DNA: TGCAGTGCTACTAGACAGAATACAGATACGCAGTATTTT. The J gene is TRBJ2-3, the V gene TRBV20-1; tentatively, D is TRBD1 (5 bases). V lost 4 bases to trimming and J lost 3 bases, with 11 bases between them. This CDR3 has 13 residues. The V gene's germline CDR1 is DFQATT and CDR2 SNEGSKA (reference sequence).

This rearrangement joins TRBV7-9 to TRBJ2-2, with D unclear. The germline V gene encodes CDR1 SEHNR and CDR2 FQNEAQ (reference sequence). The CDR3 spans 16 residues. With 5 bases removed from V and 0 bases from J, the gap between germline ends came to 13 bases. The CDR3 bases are TGTGCCAGCAGCCCCCTGTTAGGACCGAACACCGGGGAGCTGTTTTTT. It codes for CASSPLLGPNTGELFF.

The CDR3 loop reads CASSQGKGGNTEAFF. In DNA form, the CDR3 reads TGCGCCAGCAGCCAAGGAAAGGGAGGGAACACTGAAGCTTTCTTT. The chain carries TRBV4-1 and TRBJ1-1, with D hard to call. This CDR3 has 15 amino acids. V lost 1 base and J 1 base, leaving 10 bases between the germline ends. The germline CDR1 and CDR2 sequences are MGHRA and YSYEKL.

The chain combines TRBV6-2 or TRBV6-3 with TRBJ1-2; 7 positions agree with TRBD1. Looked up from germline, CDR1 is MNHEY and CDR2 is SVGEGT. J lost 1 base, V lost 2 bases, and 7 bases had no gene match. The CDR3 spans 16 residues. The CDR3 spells CASSYPRDRLNYGYTF. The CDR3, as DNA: TGTGCCAGCAGTTACCCCCGGGACAGACTTAACTATGGCTACACCTTC.

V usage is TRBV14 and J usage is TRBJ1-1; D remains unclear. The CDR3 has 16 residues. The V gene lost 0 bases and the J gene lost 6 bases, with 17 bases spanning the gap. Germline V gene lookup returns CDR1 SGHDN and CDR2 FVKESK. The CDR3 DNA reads TGTGCCAGCAGCCAAGATCTCTTTTCGGATATCCCTGAAGCTTTCTTT. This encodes CASSQDLFSDIPEAFF.

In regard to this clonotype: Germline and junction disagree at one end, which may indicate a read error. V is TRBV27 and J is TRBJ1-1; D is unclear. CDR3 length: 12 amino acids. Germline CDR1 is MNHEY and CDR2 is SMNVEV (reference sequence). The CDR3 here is CANSLGGSEAFF. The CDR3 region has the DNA TGTGCCAACAGTTTGGGAGGTAGTGAAGCTTTCTTT.

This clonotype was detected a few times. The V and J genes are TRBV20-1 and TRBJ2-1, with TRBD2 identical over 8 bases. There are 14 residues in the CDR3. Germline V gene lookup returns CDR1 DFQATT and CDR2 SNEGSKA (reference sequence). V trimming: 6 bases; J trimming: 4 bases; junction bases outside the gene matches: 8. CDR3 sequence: CSAFKRETYNEQFF. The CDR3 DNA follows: TGCAGTGCATTCAAGCGGGAGACTTACAATGAGCAGTTCTTC.

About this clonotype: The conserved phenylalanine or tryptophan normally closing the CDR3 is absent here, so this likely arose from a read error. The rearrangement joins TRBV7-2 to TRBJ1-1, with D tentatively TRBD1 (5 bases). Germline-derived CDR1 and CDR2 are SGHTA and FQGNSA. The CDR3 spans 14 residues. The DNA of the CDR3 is TGTGCTAGCAGCTTATCAGGGCCAGACACTGAAGCTTTCCTT. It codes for CASSLSGPDTEAFL.

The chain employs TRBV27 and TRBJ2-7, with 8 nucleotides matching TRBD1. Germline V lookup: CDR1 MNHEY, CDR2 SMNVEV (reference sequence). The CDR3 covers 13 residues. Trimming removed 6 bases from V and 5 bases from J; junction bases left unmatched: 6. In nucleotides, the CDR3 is TGTGCCAGCAGCTGGGGACAGGATAACGAGCAGTACTTC. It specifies CASSWGQDNEQYF.

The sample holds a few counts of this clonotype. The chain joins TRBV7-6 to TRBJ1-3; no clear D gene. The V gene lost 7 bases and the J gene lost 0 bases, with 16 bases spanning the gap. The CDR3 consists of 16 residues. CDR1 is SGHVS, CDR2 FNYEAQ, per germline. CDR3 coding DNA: TGTGCCAGCACCAAATACGACGGATACTCTGGAAACACCATATATTTT. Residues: CASTKYDGYSGNTIYF.

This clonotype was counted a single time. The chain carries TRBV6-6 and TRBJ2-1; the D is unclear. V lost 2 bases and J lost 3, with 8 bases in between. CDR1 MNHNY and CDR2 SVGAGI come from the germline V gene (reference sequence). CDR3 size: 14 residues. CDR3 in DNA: TGTGCCAGCAGTTACCCCACCGGCTACAATGAGCAGTTCTTC. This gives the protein CASSYPTGYNEQFF.

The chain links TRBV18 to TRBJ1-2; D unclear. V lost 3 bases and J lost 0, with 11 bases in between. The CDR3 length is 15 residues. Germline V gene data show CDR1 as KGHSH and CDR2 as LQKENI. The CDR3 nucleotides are TGTGCCAGCTCACCCGTGGCTCAGGCTAACTATGGCTACACCTTC. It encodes CASSPVAQANYGYTF.

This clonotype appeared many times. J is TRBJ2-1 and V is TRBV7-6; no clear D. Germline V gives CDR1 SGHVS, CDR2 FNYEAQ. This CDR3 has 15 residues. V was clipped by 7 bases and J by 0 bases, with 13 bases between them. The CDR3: CASTPEWGSYNEQFF. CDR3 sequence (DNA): TGTGCCAGCACCCCAGAATGGGGCTCCTACAATGAGCAGTTCTTC.

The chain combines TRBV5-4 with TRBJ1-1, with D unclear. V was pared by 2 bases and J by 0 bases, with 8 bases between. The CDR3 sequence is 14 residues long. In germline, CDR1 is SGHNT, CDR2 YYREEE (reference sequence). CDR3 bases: TGTGCCAGCAGCTTCGGGCCCATGAACACTGAAGCTTTCTTT. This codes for CASSFGPMNTEAFF.

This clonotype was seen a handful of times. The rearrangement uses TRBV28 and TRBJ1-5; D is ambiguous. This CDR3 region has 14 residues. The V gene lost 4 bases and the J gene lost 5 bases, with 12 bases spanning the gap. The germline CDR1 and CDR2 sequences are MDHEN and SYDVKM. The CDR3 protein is CASSSRREDQPQHF. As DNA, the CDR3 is TGTGCCAGCAGTTCAAGGAGGGAGGATCAGCCCCAGCATTTT.

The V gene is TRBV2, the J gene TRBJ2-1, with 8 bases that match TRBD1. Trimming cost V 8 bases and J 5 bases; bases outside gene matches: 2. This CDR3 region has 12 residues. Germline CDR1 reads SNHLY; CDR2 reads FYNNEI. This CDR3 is CASEDRDNEQFF. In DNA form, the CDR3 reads TGTGCCAGCGAGGACAGGGACAATGAGCAGTTCTTC.

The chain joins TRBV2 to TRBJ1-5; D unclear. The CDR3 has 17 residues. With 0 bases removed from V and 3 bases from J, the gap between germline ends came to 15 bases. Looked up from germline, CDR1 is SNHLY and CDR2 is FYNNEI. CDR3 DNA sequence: TGTGCCAGCAGTGAAGCGCTTCGGGGAGGGTCCAATCAGCCCCAGCATTTT. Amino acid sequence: CASSEALRGGSNQPQHF.

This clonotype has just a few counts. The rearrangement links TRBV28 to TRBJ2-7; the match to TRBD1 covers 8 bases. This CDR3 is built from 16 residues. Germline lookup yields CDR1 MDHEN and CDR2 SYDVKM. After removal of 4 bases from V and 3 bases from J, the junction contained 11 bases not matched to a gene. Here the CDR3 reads CASSSQQGVPLYEQYV. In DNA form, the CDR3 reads TGTGCCAGCAGTTCCCAACAGGGGGTACCTCTCTACGAGCAGTACGTC.

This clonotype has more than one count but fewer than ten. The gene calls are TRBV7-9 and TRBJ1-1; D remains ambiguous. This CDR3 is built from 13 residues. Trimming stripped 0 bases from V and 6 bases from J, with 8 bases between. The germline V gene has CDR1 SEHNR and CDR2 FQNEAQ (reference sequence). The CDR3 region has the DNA TGTGCCAGCAGCTTAGCCGCAGTGGCTGAAGCTTTCTTT. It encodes CASSLAAVAEAFF.